The clone carrying this T cell receptor (beta chain) was seen a handful of times. Losses at the gene ends were 11 bases for V and 0 bases for J; bases not matched to a gene: 4. Germline V gene lookup returns CDR1 MNHNY and CDR2 SVGAGI (reference sequence). This CDR3 spans 14 amino acids. Amplified regions were TCR beta CDR3 sequences from RNA transcripts. A first-round RT-PCR of the TCR CDR3 used the HTBI primer set. Each CDR3 protein gets one entry after TCRdb re-called the multiplex PCR reads with MiXCR. This table has roughly 840,000 distinct CDR3 sequences, roughly 40% appearing once. This sample was included in a study of T cells in Graves' hyperthyroidism and ophthalmopathy.

The TCR sequence derives from a man aged 18 to 35 with Graves' hyperthyroidism. The sample consisted of blood. The V and J genes are TRBV6-6 and TRBJ2-6; 7 bases line up with TRBD2. The CDR3 DNA follows: TGTGCCGGTGGGAGGGACTCTGGGGCCAACGTCCTGACTTTC. Its protein is CAGGRDSGANVLTF.